This TCR beta chain originates from a study of response to subunit inactivated influenza vaccine (dated by TCRdb to the late 2010s). For the wider study: Deep quantitative profiling of the T cell receptor repertoire was used in the study to follow responses to a trivalent subunit inactivated influenza vaccine. Paper-wide results and their limitations: The authors proposed that each seasonal influenza vaccination may bring in only a limited number of new T cells.

Trimming takes 1 base from V and 6 bases from J, and the germline ends sit 17 bases apart. From cysteine to phenylalanine, the CDR3 is 16 amino acids long. Only CDR3 DNA is held: 48 bases, read in frame from base 1. The CDR1 and CDR2 encoded by the germline V gene are SGHVS and FQNEAQ. This clonotype was recorded a few times. It lacks a known antigen. Base qualities are not at hand, and no much larger clone is one base apart. Libraries were made using RT-PCR. The sequencer listed for this sample is Illumina HiSeq 2500. TCRdb reworked the public reads: Q25 trimming with fastp, MiXCR clone assembly, productive beta chains retained. Duplicate CDR3 protein sequences are folded into a single record with the most common DNA and genes. This sample comprises roughly 780,000 distinct CDR3 sequences, around 20% of them detected only once. The ten most abundant clones make up roughly 10% of the sample.

This sequence originates from a man between 50 and 59 years old who received an inactivated influenza vaccine. Donor details come from another sample of the same person, matched by shared clones. The sequencing here drew on PBMCs from blood, taken roughly 5 days after vaccination. The chain is made from TRBV7-8 and TRBJ2-3; matching of 6 bases hints at TRBD2 as the D gene. The DNA sequence reads TGTGCCAGCAGCTTAGTAGCGGCCAGAGGGGTGGATACGCAGTATTTT. This translates into CASSLVAARGVDTQYF.